This T cell receptor (beta chain) was recorded in a study of CD8 T cells in ankylosing spondylitis. With molecular barcodes, quantitative 5'-RACE was used to make the TCR beta libraries. TCRdb re-analysed the 5' RACE reads in MiXCR, keeping a single row per CDR3 protein. The sample lists roughly 150,000 distinct CDR3 sequences; about a third were seen once. Turning to this clonotype: The antigen is undetermined.

This CDR3 has 12 amino acids. V was trimmed by 3 bases and J by 4 bases, leaving 7 bases between them. The study, taken as a whole, reports: A TCR beta motif of fewer than ten highly homologous variants seemed to mark ankylosing spondylitis blood. Disease-linked clones were found to be CD8+ and relatively rare in peripheral blood. Several of the motif variants were reported before in synovial fluid and blood from reactive arthritis.

Sequenced sample: synovial fluid, either unsorted or a sorted T cell fraction (not recorded which). This chain connects TRBV12-3 or TRBV12-4 to TRBJ2-7, with D uncertain. The TCR originated in a male donor with ankylosing spondylitis. CDR3 amino acids: CASSLKEYEQYF. The CDR3 DNA follows: TGTGCCAGCAGTTTGAAGGAGTACGAGCAGTACTTC.